The text below deals with one TCR beta chain. Assay used: immunoSEQ multiplex PCR; TCRdb lists only in-frame clones, some missing. Among approximately 83,000 clones listed, over 85% were seen once. J gave up 0 bases and V 4 bases, and 4 bases lay outside the gene matches. The CDR3 has 16 amino acids. Germline assignment: CDR1 LGHDT and CDR2 YNNKEL (reference sequence). These data come from a study of control samples from healthy donors and cancer patients. This chain connects TRBV3-1 (or the pseudogene TRBV3-2) to TRBJ1-5; 9 bases map to TRBD1. Sequenced input: blood. The receptor was derived from a woman in her twenties or thirties in good health. CDR3 DNA sequence: TGTGCCAGCAGCCTGGGACAGGGTCGTAGCAATCAGCCCCAGCATTTT. Protein: CASSLGQGRSNQPQHF.